This TCR beta chain emerged from a study of shared clonotypes between healthy human individuals. Study-wide results and limits: Depth was large, yet rarefaction showed that sorted-subset sequencing was incomplete. Generation probabilities were higher for clonotypes shared across all four sorted-subset donors than for unshared ones.

Naivety among CD8 cells was defined by CD45RO negativity and positive CCR7 selection, thereby excluding terminally differentiated effector memory CD45RA+ cells. Everyone who donated was a Caucasian adult who lived in Nashville, Tennessee. With 7 bases removed from V and 3 bases from J, the gap between germline ends came to 18 bases. This CDR3 has 15 amino acids. Per germline, CDR1 SNHLY and CDR2 FYNNEI. As to this clone: The antigen remains unidentified.

In the study's own analysis: Owing to the provision of junction-only sequences devoid of quality scores by immunoSEQ, filtering differed. Generated by immunoSEQ multiplex PCR, the TCRdb table keeps only in-frame clones and is missing some. That table furnishes V, J and clone size, whereas the DNA furnished D and trimming. This table holds millions of clones, about 93% found once. The gene calls are TRBV2 and TRBJ2-5, with a weak D call TRBD1 (5 bases). The material sequenced was naive CD8+ T cells from PBMCs. The origin of this receptor is a man aged 18 to 29 in good health. Some clones in this sample may be carry-over from other donors' samples. CDR3: CASTMNSWGKETQYF. The CDR3 bases are TGTGCCAGCACCATGAATAGCTGGGGCAAAGAGACCCAGTACTTC.